This T cell receptor beta chain was sequenced for a study of cytomegalovirus exposure and HLA in healthy donors. The PCR made use of 60 Vbeta and 13 Jbeta primers. TCRdb's copy holds only in-frame clones and misses some; the assay was immunoSEQ multiplex PCR. The sample lists more than 140,000 clones; over 75% were seen once. Germline V gene data show CDR1 as SGHRS and CDR2 as YFSETQ. Trimming removed 6 bases at V and 8 bases at J, with 20 bases between. This CDR3 has 14 residues. The chain carries TRBV5-1 and TRBJ1-2; weak D call: TRBD1 (5 bases). Material: PBMCs. The source of this sequence is a male donor in good health and CMV-seronegative. CDR3 region: CASKPDGGREGYTF. The CDR3 nucleotides read TGCGCCAGCAAACCGGACGGGGGTAGAGAGGGCTACACCTTC.